Each of the 28 T cell receptor beta chains below was sequenced from the same sample in a study of T cell responses to AZD1222 COVID-19 vaccine (dated by TCRdb to about 2021). This sample's time point label indicates: baseline before first vaccination. Library preparation was by the immunoSEQ multiplex PCR assay. In TCRdb, the immuneACCESS table is reduced to in-frame sequences with V and J assigned. These tables do not hold every clone; where another copy was compared, an unresolved V gene accounts for under half, and the others remain unexplained. Across this sample there are 200,000 or so clones, with 90% to 95% seen only once. The ten largest clones add up to roughly 9.8% of the sample. The specimen comprised peripheral blood, sampled on day 0 of AZD1222 vaccination. These receptors came from an adult in good health.

The rearrangement joins TRBV3-1 (or the pseudogene TRBV3-2) to TRBJ2-2, with TRBD2 matching over 8 bases. V was clipped by 1 base and J by 2 bases; unmatched bases: 3. Germline lookup yields CDR1 LGHDT and CDR2 YNNKEL (reference sequence). The CDR3 has 16 amino acids. This CDR3 is CASSQGTSGNTGELFF. For the CDR3, the DNA is TGTGCCAGCAGCCAAGGTACTAGCGGTAACACCGGGGAGCTGTTTTTT.

The chain carries TRBV6-2 or TRBV6-3 and TRBJ2-3, with 13 bases matching TRBD2. The V segment lost 3 bases and the J segment 7 bases; nucleotides outside the gene matches: 4. CDR3 size: 15 residues. The germline CDR1 and CDR2 sequences are MNHEY and SVGEGT. The CDR3 DNA follows: TGTGCCAGCAGTTATGGGACTAGCGGGGTACATACGCAGTATTTT. Amino acid sequence: CASSYGTSGVHTQYF.

The chain is built from TRBV7-8 and TRBJ2-5; 7 nucleotides align to TRBD2. The length of the CDR3 is 15 residues. The V gene's germline CDR1 is SGHVS and CDR2 FQNEAQ. The trim removed 5 bases at V and 1 base at J, leaving 7 bases unmatched. CDR3 sequence reads: CASSPPAGVQETQYF. Written as DNA, the CDR3 is TGTGCCAGCAGCCCTCCCGCGGGGGTCCAAGAGACCCAGTACTTC.

This chain uses TRBV28 with TRBJ1-2, with D maybe TRBD1 (5 bases). The germline V gene encodes CDR1 MDHEN and CDR2 SYDVKM. V lost 6 bases and J 7 bases, leaving 18 bases between the germline ends. The CDR3 spans 14 residues. CDR3 nucleotides: TGTGCCAGCAGATCGAGCCGAAGGGGCACTGGCTACACCTTC. Amino acids: CASRSSRRGTGYTF.

This rearrangement joins TRBV19 to TRBJ2-3; D unclear. CDR1 and CDR2 from the germline V gene are LNHDA and SQIVND (reference sequence). The CDR3 loop spans 15 amino acids. V was shortened by 5 bases and J by 0 bases, with 12 bases between the two germline ends. CDR3 sequence (DNA): TGTGCCAGTAGTCCCTCGGTCGCTAGCACAGATACGCAGTATTTT. This translates into CASSPSVASTDTQYF.

This chain links TRBV7-6 with TRBJ1-3; possibly TRBD1 for D (5 bases). Germline loops: CDR1 SGHVS, CDR2 FNYEAQ. Trimming cost V 2 bases and J 1 base, with 9 bases left between them. This CDR3 comprises 15 residues. The DNA for the CDR3 is TGTGCCAGCAGCTTATCCGGGGGATCTGGAAACACCATATATTTT. Amino acid sequence: CASSLSGGSGNTIYF.

This chain joins TRBV5-1 and TRBJ1-2; weak D call: TRBD1 (6 bases). Germline V CDR1 and CDR2: SGHRS, YFSETQ. There are 15 residues in the CDR3. Between the trimmed V and J ends, which lost 0 bases and 4 bases, there was a span of 13 bases. CDR3 sequence reads: CASSLAGGASYGYTF. The CDR3 DNA reads TGCGCCAGCAGCTTGGCGGGGGGCGCCAGCTATGGCTACACCTTC.

This clone was seen a handful of times. The chain couples TRBV27 to TRBJ2-5; no definite D call. The CDR3 covers 12 residues. The germline gives CDR1 MNHEY, CDR2 SMNVEV (reference sequence). Trimming took off 7 bases at V and 1 base at J, with 7 bases between the two ends. The CDR3 protein is CASICPQETQYF. The CDR3, as DNA: TGTGCCAGCATCTGCCCCCAAGAGACCCAGTACTTC.

This chain links TRBV6-2 or TRBV6-3 with TRBJ2-3, with TRBD2 matching over 10 bases. The V and J ends lost 2 bases and 5 bases, in that order; junction bases with no gene match: 10. CDR3 size: 17 residues. From germline, CDR1 is MNHEY and CDR2 SVGEGT. CDR3 nucleotide sequence: TGTGCCAGCAGTTACCATGGTTCTAGCGGGAGATTAGATACGCAGTATTTT. It yields the protein CASSYHGSSGRLDTQYF.

The chain joins TRBV14 to TRBJ1-2; tentative D call: TRBD1 (6 bases). The germline gives CDR1 SGHDN, CDR2 FVKESK. V lost 4 bases, J lost 5 bases, and 11 bases lay in between. CDR3 length equals 13 residues. The DNA for the CDR3 is TGTGCCAGCAGCCGGGACACCCCTTATGGCTACACCTTC. Protein: CASSRDTPYGYTF.

J is TRBJ2-7 and V is TRBV15; the match to TRBD2 covers 12 bases. J was trimmed by 0 bases and V by 1 base; bases with no gene match: 4. Germline values: CDR1 LNHNV, CDR2 YYDKDF (reference sequence). CDR3 length: 17 amino acids. The CDR3 here is CATSRGLAGDTSYEQYF. In nucleotides, the CDR3 is TGTGCCACCAGCAGAGGACTAGCGGGAGACACCTCCTACGAGCAGTACTTC.

The V call is TRBV6-5, the J call TRBJ1-6; D possibly corresponds to TRBD1 (6 bases). Germline loops: CDR1 MNHEY, CDR2 SVGAGI. V dropped 6 bases and J dropped 10 bases, with 13 bases sitting between them. This CDR3 is built from 13 residues. CDR3 loop: CASRAGVGSPLHF. CDR3 in DNA: TGTGCCAGCAGGGCAGGGGTCGGATCACCCCTCCACTTT.

The rearrangement uses TRBV28 and TRBJ1-4, with D possibly TRBD1 on 5 matching bases. The germline V gene encodes CDR1 MDHEN and CDR2 SYDVKM. Trimming cost V 3 bases and J 7 bases, with 12 bases left between them. The CDR3 has 14 amino acids. The chain's CDR3 is CASSFGGVGEKLFF. The CDR3, as DNA: TGTGCCAGCAGTTTTGGGGGGGTAGGTGAAAAACTGTTTTTT.

The chain uses TRBV5-1 and TRBJ2-2; TRBD1 agrees at 8 bases. V was pared by 3 bases and J by 5 bases, with 6 bases of the junction left unmatched. The CDR3 has 15 amino acids. CDR1 and CDR2 (germline): SGHRS, YFSETQ. In DNA form, the CDR3 reads TGCGCCAGCAGCTCTGGACAGGGAGATACCGGGGAGCTGTTTTTT. Its protein is CASSSGQGDTGELFF.

The chain employs TRBV28 and TRBJ1-3; D possibly corresponds to TRBD1 (6 bases). The CDR3 runs 18 residues. From germline, CDR1 is MDHEN and CDR2 SYDVKM. The V end was cut by 3 bases, the J end by 0 bases, with 18 bases between. CDR3 nucleotides: TGTGCCAGCAGTTTGGGACAATGGCCTTTGAGCTCTGGAAACACCATATATTTT. It yields the protein CASSLGQWPLSSGNTIYF.

J is TRBJ2-7 and V is TRBV5-1; TRBD2 matches 16 bases. J gave up 5 bases and V 10 bases, and 18 bases lay outside the gene matches. Germline V gives CDR1 SGHRS, CDR2 YFSETQ. The CDR3 consists of 18 residues. CDR3 loop: CAPSWGGTSGRGVNEQYF. The CDR3 nucleotides are TGCGCCCCCAGCTGGGGGGGGACTAGCGGGAGGGGAGTCAACGAGCAGTACTTC. The full variable domain, rest sourced from reference TRBV5-1 and TRBJ2-7, is KAGVTQTPRYLIKTRGQQVTLSCSPISGHRSVSWYQQTPGQGLQFLFEYFSETQRNKGNFPGRFSGRQFSNSRSEMNVSTLELGDSALYLCAPSWGGTSGRGVNEQYFGPGTRLTVT.

The chain joins TRBV27 to TRBJ2-1; 8 nucleotides line up with TRBD2. In germline, CDR1 is MNHEY, CDR2 SMNVEV (reference sequence). The CDR3 has 14 residues. Unmatched junction bases numbered 6, after V lost 5 bases and J lost 6 bases. CDR3 sequence reads: CASSTGGPSNEQFF. DNA of the CDR3: TGTGCCAGCAGTACGGGAGGGCCTTCCAATGAGCAGTTCTTC.

V gene TRBV28 combines with J gene TRBJ2-1, with TRBD2 identical over 13 bases. CDR1 and CDR2 from the germline V gene are MDHEN and SYDVKM. V lost 11 bases and J lost 8; bases outside the gene matches: 18. This CDR3 has 17 amino acids. The CDR3 DNA is TGTGCCCATTGCCCCACGGGACTAGCGGGAATTAGTGATGAGCAGTTCTTC. Protein sequence: CAHCPTGLAGISDEQFF.

The CDR3 DNA reads TGTGCCAGCAGTTTCGGGGGGGCCTACGAGCAGTACTTC. As protein: CASSFGGAYEQYF. J is TRBJ2-7 and V is TRBV12-3 or TRBV12-4; 8 bases align to TRBD2. The CDR3 has 13 amino acids. V trimming: 3 bases; J trimming: 2 bases; junction bases outside the gene matches: 0.

This chain connects TRBV27 to TRBJ2-5, with D perhaps TRBD2 (5 bases). The CDR3 has 15 residues. The germline gives CDR1 MNHEY, CDR2 SMNVEV (reference sequence). V dropped 3 bases and J dropped 2 bases, with 13 bases sitting between them. The CDR3 nucleotides read TGTGCCAGCAGTTTGGCGGGTAGATCTCAAGAGACCCAGTACTTC. Residues: CASSLAGRSQETQYF.

This chain links TRBV9 with TRBJ2-7, with D possibly being TRBD1 (8 bases). This CDR3 comprises 14 residues. The V end was cut by 4 bases, the J end by 3 bases, with 14 bases between. Germline V gene sequence: CDR1 SGDLS, CDR2 YYNGEE. The DNA of the CDR3 is TGTGCCAGCAGCCCAGGGGGCGGGAGCTACGAGCAGTACTTC. The encoded protein is CASSPGGGSYEQYF.

This sequence joins TRBV6-1 and TRBJ2-7, with 8 positions matching TRBD2. V lost 4 bases, J lost 4 bases, and 12 bases stayed unmatched. The CDR3 is 16 residues long. Germline CDR1 reads MNHNS; CDR2 reads SASEGT. CDR3 DNA: TGTGCCAGCAGTGGGGGGGGTAGCGGGATCGGTTACGAGCAGTACTTC. This sequence encodes CASSGGGSGIGYEQYF.

The chain carries TRBV4-1 and TRBJ2-2, with 7 positions matching TRBD1. The CDR3 extends over 16 amino acids. Trimming at V came to 5 bases and at J to 6 bases, leaving 12 bases not matched to a gene. Per germline, CDR1 MGHRA and CDR2 YSYEKL. CDR3 amino acids: CASSVQQGWGAGELFF. CDR3 DNA: TGCGCCAGCAGCGTACAACAGGGGTGGGGCGCCGGGGAGCTGTTTTTT.

This chain joins TRBV28 and TRBJ1-2, with D possibly matching TRBD1 (6 bases). Trimming cost V 5 bases and J 6 bases, with 13 bases left between them. This CDR3 region has 13 residues. Germline-derived CDR1 and CDR2 are MDHEN and SYDVKM. CDR3: CASSRGQLDGYTF. The CDR3 bases are TGTGCCAGCAGTAGGGGACAACTAGATGGCTACACCTTC.

This sequence joins TRBV7-2 and TRBJ2-1, with 8 bases that match TRBD2. The CDR3 consists of 13 residues. V lost 8 bases to trimming and J lost 3 bases; unmatched junction nucleotides: 3. Germline V gene sequence: CDR1 SGHTA, CDR2 FQGNSA. The CDR3 nucleotides are TGTGCCAGCTTGGGACTAGACTACAATGAGCAGTTCTTC. Translated: CASLGLDYNEQFF.

The J gene is TRBJ1-6, the V gene TRBV7-9, with a possible D match to TRBD1 (6 bases). The CDR3 totals 15 residues. Trimming took off 1 base at V and 8 bases at J, with 12 bases between the two ends. Germline V CDR1 and CDR2: SEHNR, FQNEAQ (reference sequence). The CDR3 is CASSLVGGRDSPLHF. As DNA, the CDR3 is TGTGCCAGCAGCTTAGTAGGGGGGAGAGATTCACCCCTCCACTTT.

CDR3: CASSSGRQETQYF. The DNA of the CDR3 is TGTGCCAGCAGCTCAGGGCGGCAAGAGACCCAGTACTTC. The chain links TRBV3-1 (or the pseudogene TRBV3-2) to TRBJ2-5; a possible D gene is TRBD1 (5 bases). CDR1 is LGHDT, CDR2 YNNKEL, per germline (reference sequence). Trimming took off 5 bases at V and 2 bases at J, with 9 bases between the two ends. This CDR3 has 13 residues.

CDR3 nucleotide sequence: TGTGCCAGCAGTTTATTCCAGGCTGAAGCTTTCTTT. Translation gives CASSLFQAEAFF. V usage is TRBV12-3 or TRBV12-4 and J usage is TRBJ1-1, with D uncertain. V gave up 2 bases and J gave up 6 bases, with 7 bases separating them. The CDR3 has 12 amino acids.